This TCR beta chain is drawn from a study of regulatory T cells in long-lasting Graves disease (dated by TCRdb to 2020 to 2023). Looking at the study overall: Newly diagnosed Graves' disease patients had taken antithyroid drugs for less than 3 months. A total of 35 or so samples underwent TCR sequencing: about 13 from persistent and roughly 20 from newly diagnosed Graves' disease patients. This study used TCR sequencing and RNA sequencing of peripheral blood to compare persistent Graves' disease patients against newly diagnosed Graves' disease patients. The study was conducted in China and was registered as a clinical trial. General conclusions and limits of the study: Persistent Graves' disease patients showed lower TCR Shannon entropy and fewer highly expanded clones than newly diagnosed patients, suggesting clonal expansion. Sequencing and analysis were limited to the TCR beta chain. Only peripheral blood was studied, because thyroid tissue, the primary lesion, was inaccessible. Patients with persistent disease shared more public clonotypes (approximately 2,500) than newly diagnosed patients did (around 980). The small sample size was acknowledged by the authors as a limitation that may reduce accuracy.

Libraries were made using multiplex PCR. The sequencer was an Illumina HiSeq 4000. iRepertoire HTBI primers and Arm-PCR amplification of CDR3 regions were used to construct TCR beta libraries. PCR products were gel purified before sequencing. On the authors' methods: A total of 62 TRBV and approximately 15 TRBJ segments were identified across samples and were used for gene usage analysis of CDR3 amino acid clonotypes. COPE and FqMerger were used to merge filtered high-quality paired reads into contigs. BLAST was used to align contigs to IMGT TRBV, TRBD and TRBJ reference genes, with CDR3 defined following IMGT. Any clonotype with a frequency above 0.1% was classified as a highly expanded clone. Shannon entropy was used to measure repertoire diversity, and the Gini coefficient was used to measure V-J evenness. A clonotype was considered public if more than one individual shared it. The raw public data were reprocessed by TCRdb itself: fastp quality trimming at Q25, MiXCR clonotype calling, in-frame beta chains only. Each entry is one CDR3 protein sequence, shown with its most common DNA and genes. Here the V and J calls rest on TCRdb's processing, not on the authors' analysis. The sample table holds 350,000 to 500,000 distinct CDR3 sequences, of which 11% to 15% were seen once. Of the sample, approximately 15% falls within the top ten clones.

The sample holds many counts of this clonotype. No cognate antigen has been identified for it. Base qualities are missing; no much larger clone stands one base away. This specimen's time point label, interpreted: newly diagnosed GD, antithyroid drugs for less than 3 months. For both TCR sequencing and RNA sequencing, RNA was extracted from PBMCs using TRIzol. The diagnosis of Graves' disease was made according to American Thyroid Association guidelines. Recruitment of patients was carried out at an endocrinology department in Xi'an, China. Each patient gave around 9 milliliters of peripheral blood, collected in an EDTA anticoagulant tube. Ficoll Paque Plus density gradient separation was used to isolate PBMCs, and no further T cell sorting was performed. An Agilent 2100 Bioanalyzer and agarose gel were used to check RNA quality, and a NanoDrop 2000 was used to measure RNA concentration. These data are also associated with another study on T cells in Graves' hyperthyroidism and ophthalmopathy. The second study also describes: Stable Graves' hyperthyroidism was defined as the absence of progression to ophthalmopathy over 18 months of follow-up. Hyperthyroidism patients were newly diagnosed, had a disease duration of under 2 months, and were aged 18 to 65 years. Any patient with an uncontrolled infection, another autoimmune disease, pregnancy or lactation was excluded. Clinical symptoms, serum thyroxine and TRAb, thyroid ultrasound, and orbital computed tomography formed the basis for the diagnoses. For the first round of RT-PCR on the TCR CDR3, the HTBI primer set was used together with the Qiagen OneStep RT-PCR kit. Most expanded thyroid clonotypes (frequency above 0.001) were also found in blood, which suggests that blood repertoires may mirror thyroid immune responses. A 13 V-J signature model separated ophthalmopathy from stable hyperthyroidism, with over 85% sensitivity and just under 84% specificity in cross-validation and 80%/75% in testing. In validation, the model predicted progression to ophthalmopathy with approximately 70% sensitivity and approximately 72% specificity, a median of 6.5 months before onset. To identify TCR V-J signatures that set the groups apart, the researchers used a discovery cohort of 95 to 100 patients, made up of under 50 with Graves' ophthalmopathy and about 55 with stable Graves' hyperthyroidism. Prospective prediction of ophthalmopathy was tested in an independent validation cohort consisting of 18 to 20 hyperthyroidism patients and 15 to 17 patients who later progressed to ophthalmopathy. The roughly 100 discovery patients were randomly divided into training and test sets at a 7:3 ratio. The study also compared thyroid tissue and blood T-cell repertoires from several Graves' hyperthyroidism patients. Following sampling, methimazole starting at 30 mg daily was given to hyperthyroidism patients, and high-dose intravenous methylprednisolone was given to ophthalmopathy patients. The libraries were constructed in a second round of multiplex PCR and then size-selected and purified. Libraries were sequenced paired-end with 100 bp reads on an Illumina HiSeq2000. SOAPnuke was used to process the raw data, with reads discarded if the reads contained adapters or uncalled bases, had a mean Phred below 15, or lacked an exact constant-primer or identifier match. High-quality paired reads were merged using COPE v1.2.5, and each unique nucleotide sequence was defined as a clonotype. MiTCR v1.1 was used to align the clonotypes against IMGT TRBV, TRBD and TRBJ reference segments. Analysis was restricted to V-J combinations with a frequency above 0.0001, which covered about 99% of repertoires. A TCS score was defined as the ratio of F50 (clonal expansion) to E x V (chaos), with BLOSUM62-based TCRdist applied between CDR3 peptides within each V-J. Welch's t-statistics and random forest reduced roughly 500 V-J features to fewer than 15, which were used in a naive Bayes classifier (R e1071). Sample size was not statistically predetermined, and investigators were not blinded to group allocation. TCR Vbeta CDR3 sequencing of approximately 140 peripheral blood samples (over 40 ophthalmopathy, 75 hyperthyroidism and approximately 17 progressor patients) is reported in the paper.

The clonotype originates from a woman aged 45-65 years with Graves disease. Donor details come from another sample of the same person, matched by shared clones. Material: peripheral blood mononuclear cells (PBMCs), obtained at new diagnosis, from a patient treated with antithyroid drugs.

The CDR3 corresponds to CASEGLAATSSYNEQFF. The DNA is as follows: TGTGCCAGCGAAGGACTAGCGGCAACGAGCTCCTACAATGAGCAGTTCTTC. The chain is made from TRBV2 and TRBJ2-1, and 10 junctional nucleotides match TRBD2. Per the germline V gene, SNHLY is the CDR1 and FYNNEI is the CDR2. V is trimmed back by 8 bases and J by 0 bases, and the junction contains 10 bases that no gene match accounts for. Inclusive of the bounding cysteine and phenylalanine, the CDR3 is 17 residues long. The DNA shown is the 51-base CDR3, in frame from base 1.